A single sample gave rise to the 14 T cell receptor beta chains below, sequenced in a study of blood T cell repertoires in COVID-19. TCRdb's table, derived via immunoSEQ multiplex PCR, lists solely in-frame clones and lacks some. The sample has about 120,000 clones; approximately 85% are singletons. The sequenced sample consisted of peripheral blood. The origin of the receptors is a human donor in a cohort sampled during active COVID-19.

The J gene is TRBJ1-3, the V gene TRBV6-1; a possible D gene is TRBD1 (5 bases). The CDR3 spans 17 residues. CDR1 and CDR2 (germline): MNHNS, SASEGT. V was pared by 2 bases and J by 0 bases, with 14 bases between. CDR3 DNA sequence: TGTGCCAGCAGTGAATGGGCAGGGCTAACCTCTGGAAACACCATATATTTT. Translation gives CASSEWAGLTSGNTIYF.

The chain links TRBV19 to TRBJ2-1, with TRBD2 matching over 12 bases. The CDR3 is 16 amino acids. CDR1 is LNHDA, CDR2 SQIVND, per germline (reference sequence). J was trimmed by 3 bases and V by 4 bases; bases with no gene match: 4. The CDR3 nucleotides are TGTGCCAGTAGTAACCTAGCGGGGGGGATCTACAATGAGCAGTTCTTC. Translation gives CASSNLAGGIYNEQFF.

CDR3 coding DNA: TGTGCCAGCAGTATGGGGGGGAAGGACCCTAATACGCAGTATTTT. Translated, it gives CASSMGGKDPNTQYF. This chain links TRBV6-2 or TRBV6-3 with TRBJ2-3; 7 positions match TRBD2. Germline CDR1 MNHEY, CDR2 SVGEGT. This CDR3 has 15 amino acids. V shed 5 bases and J 7 bases; nucleotides not matched to a gene: 12.

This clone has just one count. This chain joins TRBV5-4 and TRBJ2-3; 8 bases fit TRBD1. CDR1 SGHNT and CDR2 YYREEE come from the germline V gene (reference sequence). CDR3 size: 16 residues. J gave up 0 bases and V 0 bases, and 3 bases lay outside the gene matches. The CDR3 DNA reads TGTGCCAGCAGCTTGGCCCAGGGGGCAAGCACAGATACGCAGTATTTT. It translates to CASSLAQGASTDTQYF.

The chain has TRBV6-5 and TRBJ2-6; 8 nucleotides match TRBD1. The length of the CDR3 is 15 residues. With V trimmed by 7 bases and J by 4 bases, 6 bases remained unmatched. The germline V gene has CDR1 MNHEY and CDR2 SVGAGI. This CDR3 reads CASTQGALGANVLTF. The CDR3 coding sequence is TGTGCCAGCACGCAGGGGGCGTTAGGGGCCAACGTCCTGACTTTC.

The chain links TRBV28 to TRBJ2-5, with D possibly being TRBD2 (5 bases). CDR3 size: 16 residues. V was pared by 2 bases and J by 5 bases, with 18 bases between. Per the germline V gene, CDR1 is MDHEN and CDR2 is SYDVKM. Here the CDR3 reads CASSLNPGSYEETQYF. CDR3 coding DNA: TGTGCCAGCAGTTTAAACCCGGGGTCCTACGAGGAGACCCAGTACTTC.

CDR3 residues: CASSRLAGAIRPDTQYF. CDR3 in DNA: TGTGCCAGCAGTAGACTAGCGGGGGCAATCCGTCCAGATACGCAGTATTTT. The gene calls are TRBV2 and TRBJ2-3; 12 bases are shared with TRBD2. CDR3 length equals 17 residues. J gave up 4 bases and V 5 bases, and 10 bases lay outside the gene matches. Per the germline V gene, CDR1 is SNHLY and CDR2 is FYNNEI.

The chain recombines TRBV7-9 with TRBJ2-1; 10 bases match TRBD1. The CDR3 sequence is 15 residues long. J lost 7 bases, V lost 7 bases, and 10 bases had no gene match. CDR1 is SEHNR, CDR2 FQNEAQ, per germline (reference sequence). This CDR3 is CASTPRDRGRNEQFF. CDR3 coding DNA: TGTGCCAGCACCCCAAGGGACAGGGGTCGGAATGAGCAGTTCTTC.

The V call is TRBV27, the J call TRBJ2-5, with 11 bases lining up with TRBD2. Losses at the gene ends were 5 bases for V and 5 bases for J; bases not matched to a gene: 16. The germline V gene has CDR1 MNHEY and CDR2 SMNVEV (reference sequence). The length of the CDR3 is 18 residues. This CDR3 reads CASSPKALSGGAGETQYF. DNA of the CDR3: TGTGCCAGCAGTCCGAAGGCCCTTAGCGGGGGGGCCGGGGAGACCCAGTACTTC.

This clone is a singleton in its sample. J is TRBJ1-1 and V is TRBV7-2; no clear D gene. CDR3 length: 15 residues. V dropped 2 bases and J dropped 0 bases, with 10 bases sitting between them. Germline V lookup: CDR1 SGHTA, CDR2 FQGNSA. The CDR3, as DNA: TGTGCCAGCAGCTTACCAGGCTTCATGAACACTGAAGCTTTCTTT. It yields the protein CASSLPGFMNTEAFF.

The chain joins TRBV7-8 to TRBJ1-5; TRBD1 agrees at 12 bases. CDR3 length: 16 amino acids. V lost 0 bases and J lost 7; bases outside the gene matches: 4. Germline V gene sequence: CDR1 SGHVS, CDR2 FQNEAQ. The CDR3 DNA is TGTGCCAGCAGCTTAGCGGAGGGACAGGGGGCCCAGCCCCAGCATTTT. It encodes CASSLAEGQGAQPQHF. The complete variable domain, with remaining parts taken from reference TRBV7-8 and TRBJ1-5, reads GAGVSQSPRYKVAKRGQDVALRCDPISGHVSLFWYQQALGQGPEFLTYFQNEAQLDKSGLPSDRFFAERPEGSVSTLKIQRTQQEDSAVYLCASSLAEGQGAQPQHFGDGTRLSIL.

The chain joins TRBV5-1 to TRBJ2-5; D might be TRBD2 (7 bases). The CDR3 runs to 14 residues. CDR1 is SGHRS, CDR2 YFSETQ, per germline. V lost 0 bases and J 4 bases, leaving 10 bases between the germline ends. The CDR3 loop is CASSLGRGRETQYF. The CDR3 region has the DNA TGCGCCAGCAGCTTGGGGCGGGGGCGAGAGACCCAGTACTTC. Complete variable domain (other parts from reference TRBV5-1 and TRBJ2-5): KAGVTQTPRYLIKTRGQQVTLSCSPISGHRSVSWYQQTPGQGLQFLFEYFSETQRNKGNFPGRFSGRQFSNSRSEMNVSTLELGDSALYLCASSLGRGRETQYFGPGTRLLVL.

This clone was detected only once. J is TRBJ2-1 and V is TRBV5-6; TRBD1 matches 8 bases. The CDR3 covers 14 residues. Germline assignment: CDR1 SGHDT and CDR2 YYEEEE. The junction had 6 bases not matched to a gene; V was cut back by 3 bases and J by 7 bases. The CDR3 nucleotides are TGTGCCAGCAGCTGGGTGACAGGGGCGAATGAGCAGTTCTTC. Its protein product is CASSWVTGANEQFF.

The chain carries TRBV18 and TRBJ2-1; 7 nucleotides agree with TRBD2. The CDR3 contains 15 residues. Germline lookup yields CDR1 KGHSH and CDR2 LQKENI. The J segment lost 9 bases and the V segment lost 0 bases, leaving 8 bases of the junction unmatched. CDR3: CASSPPGGGLGEQFF. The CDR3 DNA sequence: TGTGCCAGCTCACCACCGGGCGGGGGTCTGGGTGAGCAGTTCTTC.